This TCR beta chain was sequenced in a study of cytomegalovirus exposure and HLA in healthy donors. Findings and limits, study-wide: Altogether, 150 to 200 TCR beta chains were recorded as cytomegalovirus-associated.

CDR3 length: 12 amino acids. V lost 6 bases and J lost 4, with 7 bases in between. CDR1 and CDR2 (germline): SNHLY, FYNNEI. With regard to this clone: Its antigen is unknown.

Use of 60 Vbeta and 13 Jbeta primers characterized the PCR. The repertoire was sequenced with immunoSEQ multiplex PCR; TCRdb's copy has only in-frame clones and lacks some. The sample holds 60,000 to 75,000 clones; roughly 70% are singletons and the top ten take 5.4%. This chain links TRBV2 with TRBJ2-1; D may be TRBD2 (6 bases). The source of this sequence is a man over 45 in good health and CMV-seronegative. What was sequenced was PBMCs. The CDR3 region is CASSGSYNEQFF. The CDR3 nucleotides read TGTGCCAGCAGCGGGAGTTACAATGAGCAGTTCTTC.